This T cell receptor (beta chain) was observed in a study of blood T cell repertoires in COVID-19. Whole-study context: Samples of COVID-19 (acute and convalescent) were obtained from the United States, Italy and Spain. PBMCs, B-cell-depleted T cells, or T cells were the source of the cDNA or gDNA that made up the material.

CDR3 length equals 14 residues. J gave up 7 bases and V 6 bases, and 8 bases lay outside the gene matches. CDR1 MNHEY and CDR2 SVGAGI come from the germline V gene. Per the original data handling: Amplified reference gene primers provided the basis for estimating nucleated cell counts. The repertoire was sequenced with immunoSEQ multiplex PCR; TCRdb's copy has only in-frame clones and lacks some. The V and J calls and clone size come from that table; D and trimming were worked out from the DNA. The data show under 250,000 clones, with roughly 85% seen just once and around 3% held by the top ten. The TCR comes from a man aged 18 to 29 with active or convalescent COVID-19. Input material: peripheral blood. The chain recombines TRBV6-5 with TRBJ2-2; 7 bases agree with TRBD1. DNA for the CDR3: TGTGCCAGCAGAGGACAGGCCCCGGGCGGGGAGCTGTTTTTT. This gives the protein CASRGQAPGGELFF.